The clone carrying this T cell receptor (beta chain) occurred once. Its antigen is unidentified. The protocol was immunoSEQ multiplex PCR, while the TCRdb copy is restricted to in-frame clones and leaves out a portion. Here the sample spans 150,000 to 200,000 clones, 90% being singletons. Trimming took 6 bases from V and 0 from J; bases not matched to a gene: 11. The CDR3 has 18 amino acids. Germline V gives CDR1 MNHEY, CDR2 SMNVEV (reference sequence). This sample is drawn from a study of T cell responses to AZD1222 COVID-19 vaccine. Turning to the study itself: Pooled samples include second doses given at about 4 or 12 weeks.

Study-wide results and limits: Among AZD1222 vaccinees, only five to seven were seropositive at baseline. The donors showed a predominance of white British ancestry and of females, with possible underestimation of clonal diversity.

The source of this sequence is an adult in good health. The sequences come from peripheral blood, collected on day 0 of AZD1222 vaccination. The gene calls are TRBV27 and TRBJ2-2, with 9 bases aligning to TRBD1. CDR3: CASSLLPGQGANTGELFF. DNA of the CDR3: TGTGCCAGCAGCCTCTTACCGGGACAGGGAGCGAACACCGGGGAGCTGTTTTTT.